Listed below are T cell receptor beta chains from one sample, sequenced in a study of blood T cell repertoires in COVID-19. Libraries were prepared by immunoSEQ multiplex PCR; TCRdb keeps only in-frame clonotypes and omits some of them. This table holds 250,000 to 300,000 clones, 70% to 90% found once. The sequencing sample was made of peripheral blood. These receptors originate from a woman in her 70s with acute or convalescent COVID-19. CDR3s include the opening cysteine and the closing phenylalanine or tryptophan. Fields, in order: D gene, clone size, V gene, J gene, CDR3 DNA, CDR3 protein. A D gene is named only where the DNA matches it firmly. The size entry is marked missing in some rows and otherwise reads once, few, many or a size class.

>TRBD2|-|TRBV5-5|TRBJ2-1
TGTGCCAGCAGCCACGGGACTAGCGGGGCCTACAATGAGCAGTTCTTC
CASSHGTSGAYNEQFF
>-|-|TRBV2|TRBJ1-2
TGTGCCAGCGACCGGGGGTGGGGCTACACCTTC
CASDRGWGYTF
>TRBD1|-|TRBV5-1|TRBJ1-3
TGCGCCAGCAGCTTACAGGGGGATGGAAACACCATATATTTT
CASSLQGDGNTIYF
>-|few|TRBV27|TRBJ1-2
TGTGCCAGCAGTTCGGGACGCCGGGGACTGGCCTCTGAAATCTATGGCTACACCTTC
CASSSGRRGLASEIYGYTF
>TRBD1|-|TRBV5-1|TRBJ1-2
TGCGCCAGCAGCTTGGTAGCCGGGACAGGGGAGGGCTACACCTTC
CASSLVAGTGEGYTF
>-|-|TRBV7-2|TRBJ2-7
TGTGCCAGCAGCTTTAACGGGGACTACGAGCAGTACTTC
CASSFNGDYEQYF
>TRBD1|-|TRBV5-4|TRBJ2-2
TGTGCCAGCAGCGTGGCGGACAGGTCGCGAACCGGGGAGCTGTTTTTT
CASSVADRSRTGELFF
>-|-|TRBV10-3|TRBJ1-5
TGTGCCATCAGCTTTGACAGCTCCAATCAGCCCCAGCATTTT
CAISFDSSNQPQHF
>TRBD1|-|TRBV10-1|TRBJ2-2
TGCGCCAGCAAGACCGGGACAGGCCCCGGGGAGCTGTTTTTT
CASKTGTGPGELFF
>-|-|TRBV2|TRBJ1-2
TGTGCCAGCACGGCAGGGCTCACGGGCTACACCTTC
CASTAGLTGYTF
>TRBD1|-|TRBV2|TRBJ2-7
TGTGCCACCCTGAGGGACAGTGGGGCCTACGAGCAGTACTTC
CATLRDSGAYEQYF
>TRBD1|-|TRBV5-1|TRBJ1-2
TGCGCCAGCAGCTTAAACAGGGGTACAGATGGCTACACCTTC
CASSLNRGTDGYTF
>TRBD1|-|TRBV7-9|TRBJ1-3
TGTGCCAGCACACGACAGGGGTCCGGAAACACCATATATTTT
CASTRQGSGNTIYF
>-|few|TRBV20-1|TRBJ1-1
TGCAGTGCTAGAATCTCTGAAGCTTTCTTT
CSARISEAFF
>-|-|TRBV11-2|TRBJ1-1
TGTGCCAGCTTGGGTGGGGAAATGGGGCGGGCTTTCTTT
CASLGGEMGRAFF
>TRBD1|-|TRBV12-5|TRBJ2-5
TGTGCTAGTGGTTCCGGGACAGCTATTCGAGAGACCCAGTACTTC
CASGSGTAIRETQYF
>TRBD1|-|TRBV7-9|TRBJ1-1
TGTGCCAGCAGTACACAGGGGGTCACGGCAGCTGAAGCTTTCTTT
CASSTQGVTAAEAFF
>-|-|TRBV5-1|TRBJ1-1
TGCGCCAGCAGCTTGGAAGGGGCGAAAGCTTTCTTT
CASSLEGAKAFF
>TRBD1|-|TRBV5-1|TRBJ2-2
TGCGCCAGCAGCCTGACAGGGGTGAACACCGGGGAGCTGTTTTTT
CASSLTGVNTGELFF
>-|-|TRBV12-3/TRBV12-4|TRBJ2-7
TGTGCCAGCAGTTTAGGTCTAGCTGCGTACTTC
CASSLGLAAYF
>-|-|TRBV5-6|TRBJ1-2
TGTGCCAGCAGCTCCACGACGGGAGACTATGGCTACACCTTC
CASSSTTGDYGYTF
>-|-|TRBV18|TRBJ2-7
TGTGCCAGCTCACCACGGCCCTACATGGGGAGCAGCGAGCAGTACTTC
CASSPRPYMGSSEQYF
>-|-|TRBV5-6|TRBJ2-1
TGTGCCAGCAGCCCCGGCGGGGCCTCGTACAATGAGCAGTTCTTC
CASSPGGASYNEQFF
>-|-|TRBV12-5|TRBJ2-6
TGTGCTAGTGGTTTCGGGGTTCCCGGGGCCAACGTCCTGACTTTC
CASGFGVPGANVLTF
>-|-|TRBV18|TRBJ1-2
TGTGCCAGCTCACCCTCTGAGGCGGGGATCTACACCTTC
CASSPSEAGIYTF
>TRBD1|-|TRBV29-1|TRBJ1-2
TGCAGCGTTGAAGATATCGACAGGGGATCAGAAGGCTACACCTTC
CSVEDIDRGSEGYTF
>-|-|TRBV27|TRBJ2-2
TGTGCCAGCAGTTTACTGAGCACCGGGGAGCTGTTTTTT
CASSLLSTGELFF
>-|-|TRBV6-5|TRBJ2-1
TGTGCCAGCCTATTGACTAGTCTCTACAATGAGCAGTTCTTC
CASLLTSLYNEQFF